This entry lists 7 T cell receptor beta chains sequenced from one sample in a study of shared clonotypes between healthy human individuals. The table came from immunoSEQ multiplex PCR; TCRdb's copy has only in-frame clones and leaves some out. The sample lists under 600,000 clones; roughly 79% were seen once. The source material was PBMCs. These receptors were collected from a woman between 35 and 50 years old in good health. Some clones in this sample may be carry-over from other donors' samples.

This clone was detected only a few times. The V call is TRBV4-3, the J call TRBJ2-7, with D possibly TRBD1 on 5 matching bases. Germline V gives CDR1 LGHNA, CDR2 YSLEER. The length of the CDR3 is 15 residues. V was pared by 0 bases and J by 1 base, with 10 bases between. This CDR3 reads CASSQEYQGSYEQYF. CDR3 nucleotides: TGCGCCAGCAGCCAAGAATACCAGGGTTCCTACGAGCAGTACTTC.

The V and J genes are TRBV9 and TRBJ2-1, with TRBD1 matching 7 bases. CDR3 length equals 13 residues. With 4 bases clipped from V and 8 bases from J, the junction kept 6 bases outside the gene matches. Looked up from germline, CDR1 is SGDLS and CDR2 is YYNGEE. In DNA form, the CDR3 reads TGTGCCAGCAGCCCCGCACAGGGGTATGAGCAGTTCTTC. Its protein is CASSPAQGYEQFF.

The gene calls are TRBV4-3 and TRBJ2-3; maybe TRBD2 (7 bases). Germline V CDR1 and CDR2: LGHNA, YSLEER. Trimming cost V 2 bases and J 2 bases, with 26 bases left between them. The CDR3 runs 20 residues. CDR3: CASSQKYTPQGGGVTDTQYF. The DNA for the CDR3 is TGCGCCAGCAGCCAAAAGTACACCCCCCAAGGGGGAGGGGTCACAGATACGCAGTATTTT.

This clone was recorded a few times. Within the sample, other DNA sequences also encode this same CDR3. The V call is TRBV10-2, the J call TRBJ2-5; D unresolved. V gave up 0 bases and J gave up 5 bases, with 1 base separating them. Germline-derived CDR1 and CDR2 are WSHSY and SAAADI. CDR3 length equals 11 residues. The CDR3 spells CASSESETQYF. CDR3 nucleotides: TGCGCCAGCAGTGAGTCGGAGACCCAGTACTTC.

With respect to this clone: This specimen includes other DNA sequences encoding the same CDR3. The chain combines TRBV29-1 with TRBJ2-1; D is ambiguous. Germline loops: CDR1 SQVTM, CDR2 ANQGSEA. This CDR3 spans 10 amino acids. V lost 6 bases to trimming and J lost 9 bases, with 9 bases between them. Written as DNA, the CDR3 is TGCAGCGTCCAAGTTGGTGAGCAGTTCTTC. It yields the protein CSVQVGEQFF.

The rearrangement links TRBV28 to TRBJ2-1, with 11 bases matching TRBD2. The trim removed 5 bases at V and 0 bases at J, leaving 9 bases unmatched. The germline CDR1 and CDR2 sequences are MDHEN and SYDVKM. This CDR3 spans 18 amino acids. CDR3 nucleotides: TGTGCCAGCAGTCCCATCGGACTAGCGGGTAGCTCCTACAATGAGCAGTTCTTC. This codes for CASSPIGLAGSSYNEQFF.

CDR3 sequence (DNA): TGTGCCAGTAGTATGGGCAGGGGGATCCAAGAGACCCAGTACTTC. Its translation: CASSMGRGIQETQYF. The J gene is TRBJ2-5, the V gene TRBV19; 7 nucleotides match TRBD1. Germline lookup yields CDR1 LNHDA and CDR2 SQIVND (reference sequence). Losses at the gene ends were 3 bases for V and 1 base for J; bases not matched to a gene: 5. This CDR3 is 15 amino acids long.